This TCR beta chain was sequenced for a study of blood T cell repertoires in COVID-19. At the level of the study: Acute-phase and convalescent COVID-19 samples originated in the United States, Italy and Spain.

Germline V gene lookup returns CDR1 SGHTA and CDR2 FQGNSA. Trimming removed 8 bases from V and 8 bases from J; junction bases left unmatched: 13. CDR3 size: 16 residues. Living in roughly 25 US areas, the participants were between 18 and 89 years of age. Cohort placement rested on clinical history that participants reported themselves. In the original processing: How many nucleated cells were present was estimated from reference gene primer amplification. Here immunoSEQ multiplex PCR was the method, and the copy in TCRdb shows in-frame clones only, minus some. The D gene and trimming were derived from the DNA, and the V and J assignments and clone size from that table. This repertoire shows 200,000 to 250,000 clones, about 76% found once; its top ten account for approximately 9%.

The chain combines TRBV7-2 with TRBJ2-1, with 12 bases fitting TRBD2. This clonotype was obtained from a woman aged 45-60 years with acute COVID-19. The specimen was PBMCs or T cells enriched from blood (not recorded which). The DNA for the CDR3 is TGTGCCAGCCGAAGGACTAGCGGGAACCTAGGGGATGAGCAGTTCTTC. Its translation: CASRRTSGNLGDEQFF.